A single sample is the source of the 6 T cell receptor beta chains below, sequenced in a study of cytomegalovirus exposure and HLA in healthy donors (dated by TCRdb to about 2017). Libraries were constructed by the immunoSEQ multiplex PCR assay. For the multiplex PCR, a mixture combining 60 forward primers for TCR Vbeta segments and 13 reverse primers for TCR Jbeta segments was used. As stored in TCRdb, this immuneACCESS dataset retains in-frame rearrangements with V and J assigned. A fraction of the clones does not appear; measured against another copy, unresolved V genes explain less than half of the discrepancy, and the remainder lacks a known reason. The sample table shows roughly 100,000 clones, and 9.5% to 15% are seen once. About 16% of the sample goes to the ten largest clones. The material sequenced was PBMCs. The receptors come from a man aged 40-49 years in good health and CMV-seropositive.

This chain connects TRBV11-2 to TRBJ1-4; no clear D. CDR3 size: 16 residues. Trimming took 5 bases from V and 2 from J, leaving 15 bases between them. Per the germline V gene, CDR1 is SGHAT and CDR2 is FQNNGV. DNA of the CDR3: TGTGCCAGCAGCCCATTCGAGGGTGGCACTAATGAAAAACTGTTTTTT. Its protein is CASSPFEGGTNEKLFF.

This clone showed up just a few times. The genes are TRBV5-6 and TRBJ1-1, with a tentative D call TRBD1 (5 bases). Trimming took 0 bases from V and 1 from J, leaving 10 bases between them. CDR1 and CDR2 (germline): SGHDT, YYEEEE. CDR3 length equals 15 residues. CDR3 coding DNA: TGTGCCAGCAGCTTGGGTGCAGGGCAGAACACTGAAGCTTTCTTT. It is translated as CASSLGAGQNTEAFF.

The chain joins TRBV19 to TRBJ1-2, with 8 bases identical to TRBD1. In germline, CDR1 is LNHDA, CDR2 SQIVND (reference sequence). Germline trimming cut 7 bases from V and 3 bases from J; bases unmatched to any gene: 10. This CDR3 region has 15 residues. The CDR3 DNA follows: TGTGCCAGTATATCGGGCAGGGGGCCCGACTATGGCTACACCTTC. Translating gives CASISGRGPDYGYTF. Full variable domain (rest looked up from reference TRBV19 and TRBJ1-2): DGGITQSPKYLFRKEGQNVTLSCEQNLNHDAMYWYRQDPGQGLRLIYYSQIVNDFQKGDIAEGYSVSREKKESFPLTVTSAQKNPTAFYLCASISGRGPDYGYTFGSGTRLTVV.

The chain carries TRBV7-9 and TRBJ1-1; weak D call: TRBD1 (6 bases). The germline V gene encodes CDR1 SEHNR and CDR2 FQNEAQ (reference sequence). Trimming cost V 7 bases and J 5 bases, with 20 bases left between them. This CDR3 is 15 amino acids long. The CDR3 is CASNKVGARLTEAFF. CDR3 nucleotide sequence: TGTGCCAGCAACAAGGTGGGGGCGCGATTGACTGAAGCTTTCTTT.

This clone was seen a few times. V gene TRBV15 combines with J gene TRBJ2-3, with 7 bases identical to TRBD2. V was clipped by 1 base and J by 2 bases; unmatched bases: 9. Per the germline V gene, CDR1 is LNHNV and CDR2 is YYDKDF (reference sequence). The CDR3 has 17 amino acids. The CDR3 bases are TGTGCCACCAGCAGAGCCCGCGGGGGAGGGACCACAGATACGCAGTATTTT. Residues: CATSRARGGGTTDTQYF.

This clone was seen only a few times. The rearrangement links TRBV2 to TRBJ1-4; 8 bases fit TRBD1. CDR1 is SNHLY, CDR2 FYNNEI, per germline. CDR3 length: 13 residues. V shed 5 bases, J shed 8 bases, and the junction held 4 bases outside the gene matches. CDR3 in DNA: TGTGCCAGCAGTATCCGGACAGGGGAAAAACTGTTTTTT. This encodes CASSIRTGEKLFF.